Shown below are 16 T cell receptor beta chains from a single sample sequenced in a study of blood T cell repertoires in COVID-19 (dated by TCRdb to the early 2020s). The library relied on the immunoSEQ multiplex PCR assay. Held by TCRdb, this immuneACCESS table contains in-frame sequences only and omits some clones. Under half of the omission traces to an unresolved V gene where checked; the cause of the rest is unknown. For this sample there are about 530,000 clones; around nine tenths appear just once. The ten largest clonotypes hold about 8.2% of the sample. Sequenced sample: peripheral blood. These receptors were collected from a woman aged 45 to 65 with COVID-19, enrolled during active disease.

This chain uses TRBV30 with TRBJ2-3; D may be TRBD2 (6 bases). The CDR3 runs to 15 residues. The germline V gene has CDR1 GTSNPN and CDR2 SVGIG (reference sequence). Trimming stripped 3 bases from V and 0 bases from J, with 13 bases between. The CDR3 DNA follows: TGTGCCTGGAGCGGGAGTAGGCCTAGCACAGATACGCAGTATTTT. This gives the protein CAWSGSRPSTDTQYF.

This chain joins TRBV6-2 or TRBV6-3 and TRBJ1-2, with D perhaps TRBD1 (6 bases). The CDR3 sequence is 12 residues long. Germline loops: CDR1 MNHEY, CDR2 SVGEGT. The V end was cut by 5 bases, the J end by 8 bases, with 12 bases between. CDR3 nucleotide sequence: TGTGCCAGCAGTGCACAGGGTTGGGGCTACACCTTC. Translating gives CASSAQGWGYTF.

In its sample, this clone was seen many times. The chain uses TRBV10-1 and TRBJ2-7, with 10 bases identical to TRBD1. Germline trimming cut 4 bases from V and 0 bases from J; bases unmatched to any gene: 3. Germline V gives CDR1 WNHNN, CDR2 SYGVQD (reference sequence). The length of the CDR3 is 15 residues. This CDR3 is CASSVDRGSSYEQYF. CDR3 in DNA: TGCGCCAGCAGTGTGGACAGGGGGAGCTCCTACGAGCAGTACTTC.

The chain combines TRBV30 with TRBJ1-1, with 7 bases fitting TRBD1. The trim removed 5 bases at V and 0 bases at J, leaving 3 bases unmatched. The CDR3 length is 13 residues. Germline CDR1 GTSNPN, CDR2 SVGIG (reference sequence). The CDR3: CAWGDSMNTEAFF. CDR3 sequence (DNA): TGTGCCTGGGGGGACAGTATGAACACTGAAGCTTTCTTT.

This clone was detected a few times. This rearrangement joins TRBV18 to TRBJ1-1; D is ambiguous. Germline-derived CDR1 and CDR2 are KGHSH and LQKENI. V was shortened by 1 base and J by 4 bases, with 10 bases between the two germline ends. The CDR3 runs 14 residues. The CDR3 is CASSPRQESTEAFF. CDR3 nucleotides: TGTGCCAGCTCACCACGGCAGGAAAGCACTGAAGCTTTCTTT.

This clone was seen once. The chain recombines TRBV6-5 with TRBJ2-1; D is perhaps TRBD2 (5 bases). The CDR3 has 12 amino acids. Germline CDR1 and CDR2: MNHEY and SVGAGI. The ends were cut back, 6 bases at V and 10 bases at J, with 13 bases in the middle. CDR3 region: CASSLTIGEQFF. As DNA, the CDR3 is TGTGCCAGCAGCTTGACTATAGGCGAGCAGTTCTTC.

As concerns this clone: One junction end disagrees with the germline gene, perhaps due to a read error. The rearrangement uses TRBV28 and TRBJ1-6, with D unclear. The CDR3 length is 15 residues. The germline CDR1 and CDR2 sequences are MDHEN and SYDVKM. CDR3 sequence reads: CASSTASGDNSPLHF. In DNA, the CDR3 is TGTGCCAGCAGCACGGCCTCGGGAGATAATTCACCTCTCCACTTT.

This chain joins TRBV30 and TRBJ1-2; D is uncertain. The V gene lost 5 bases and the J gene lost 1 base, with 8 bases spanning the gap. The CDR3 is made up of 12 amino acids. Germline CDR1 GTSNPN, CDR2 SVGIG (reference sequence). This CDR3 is CAWGNNNYGYTF. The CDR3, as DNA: TGTGCCTGGGGAAACAATAACTATGGCTACACCTTC.

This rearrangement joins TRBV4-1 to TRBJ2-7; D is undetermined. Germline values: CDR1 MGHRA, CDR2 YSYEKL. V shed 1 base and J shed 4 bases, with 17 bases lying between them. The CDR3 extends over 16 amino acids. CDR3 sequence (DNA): TGCGCCAGCAGCCAAGCGTATTCTGGCAGACAATACGAGCAGTACTTC. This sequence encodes CASSQAYSGRQYEQYF.

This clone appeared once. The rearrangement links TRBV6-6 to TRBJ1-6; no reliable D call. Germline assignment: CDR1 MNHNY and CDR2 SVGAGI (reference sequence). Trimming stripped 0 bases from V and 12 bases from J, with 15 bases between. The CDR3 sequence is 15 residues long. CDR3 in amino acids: CASSYSRADVGPLHF. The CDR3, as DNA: TGTGCCAGCAGTTACTCGAGGGCCGACGTCGGACCCCTCCACTTT.

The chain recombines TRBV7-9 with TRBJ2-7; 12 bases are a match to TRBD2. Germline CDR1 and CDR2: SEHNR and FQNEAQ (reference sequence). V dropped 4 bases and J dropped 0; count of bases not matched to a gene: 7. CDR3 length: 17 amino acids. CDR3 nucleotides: TGTGCCAGCAGCTCACCCACTAGCGGGGGGATCTCCTACGAGCAGTACTTC. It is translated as CASSSPTSGGISYEQYF.

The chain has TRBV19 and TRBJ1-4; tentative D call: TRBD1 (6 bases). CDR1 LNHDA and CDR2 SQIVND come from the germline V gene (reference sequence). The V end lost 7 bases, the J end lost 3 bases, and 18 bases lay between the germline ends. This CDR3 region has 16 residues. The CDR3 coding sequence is TGTGCCAGTAATTCCCCCCGGGAGGGGGCTAATGAAAAACTGTTTTTT. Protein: CASNSPREGANEKLFF.

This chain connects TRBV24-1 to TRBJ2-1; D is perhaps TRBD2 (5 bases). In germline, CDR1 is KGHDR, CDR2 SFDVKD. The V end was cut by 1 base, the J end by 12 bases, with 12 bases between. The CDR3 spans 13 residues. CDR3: CATSDFSLEGQFF. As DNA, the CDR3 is TGTGCCACCAGTGATTTCTCTCTAGAGGGGCAGTTCTTC.

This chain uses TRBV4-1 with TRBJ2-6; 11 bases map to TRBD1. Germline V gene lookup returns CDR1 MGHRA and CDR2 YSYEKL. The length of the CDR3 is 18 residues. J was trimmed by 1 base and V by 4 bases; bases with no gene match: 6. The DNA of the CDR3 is TGCGCCAGCAGCCCAATCGGACAGGGGGCTTCTGGGGCCAACGTCCTGACTTTC. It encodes CASSPIGQGASGANVLTF.

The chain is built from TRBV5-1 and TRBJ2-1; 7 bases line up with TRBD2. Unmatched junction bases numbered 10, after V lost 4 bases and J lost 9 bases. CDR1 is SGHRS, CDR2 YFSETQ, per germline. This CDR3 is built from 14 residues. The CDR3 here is CASSPLVGGGEQFF. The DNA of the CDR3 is TGCGCCAGCAGCCCTCTCGTTGGCGGGGGTGAGCAGTTCTTC.

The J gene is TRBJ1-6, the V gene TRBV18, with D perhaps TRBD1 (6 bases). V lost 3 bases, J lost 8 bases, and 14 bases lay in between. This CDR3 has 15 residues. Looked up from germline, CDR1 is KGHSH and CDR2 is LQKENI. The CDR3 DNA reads TGTGCCAGCTCACCGGGGGCCCCCGAGTATTCACCCCTCCACTTT. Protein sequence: CASSPGAPEYSPLHF.